This is a list of T cell receptor beta chains from one sample in a study of T cell clonotyping in hematopoietic cell transplantation. Some clones are missing from TCRdb's copy, which holds only in-frame ones; the method was immunoSEQ multiplex PCR. The data hold about 10,000 clones, with approximately 89% observed a single time. This specimen was PBMCs, taken 100 days after allogeneic stem cell transplant. These receptors were obtained from a female patient over 55 who had an allogeneic stem cell transplant from an unrelated donor, so the T cells may come from the graft donor. Some clones in this sample may be carry-over from other donors' samples. Both conserved end residues are part of each CDR3. The order of the fields is clone size, J gene, V gene, D gene, CDR3 DNA, CDR3 protein. D genes are given only for firm matches. Clone size appears in some rows only: once, few, many, or a class for an expanded clone.

>.|TRBJ2-3|TRBV10-1|.
TGCGCCAGCAGCTACTGGAAGAGGGAGAGAAGCACAGATACGCAGTATTTT
CASSYWKRERSTDTQYF
>.|TRBJ1-5|TRBV9|.
TGTGCCAGCAGCCAGGGGACGTCGGTCAATAGCAATCAGCCCCAGCATTTT
CASSQGTSVNSNQPQHF
>.|TRBJ2-1|TRBV5-6|.
TGTGCCAGCAGGTGGGGTTATGAGCAGTTCTTC
CASRWGYEQFF
>once|TRBJ2-7|TRBV5-6|.
TGTGCCAGCAGCTACCCTAGCTCCTACGAGCAGTACTTC
CASSYPSSYEQYF
>.|TRBJ1-1|TRBV9|.
TGTGCCAGCAGCGATGGACGGGGACTGAACACTGAAGCTTTCTTT
CASSDGRGLNTEAFF
>.|TRBJ2-7|TRBV18|.
TGTGCCAGCTCCCAGTATACGGGCGTCCCCTCCTACGAGCAGTACTTC
CASSQYTGVPSYEQYF
>.|TRBJ1-5|TRBV4-1|.
TGCGCCAGCAGCCAGAATTCAGGACTTATGACGAATCAGCCCCAGCATTTT
CASSQNSGLMTNQPQHF
>.|TRBJ2-2|TRBV7-3|.
TGTGCCAGCAGTCCCGAGGGGCGGCCCACCGGGGAGCTGTTTTTT
CASSPEGRPTGELFF
>.|TRBJ2-1|TRBV19|.
TGTGCCAGTAGTATGGACACTCGCTCCTACAATGAGCAGTTCTTC
CASSMDTRSYNEQFF
>.|TRBJ1-5|TRBV6-6|.
TGTGCCAGCAGGGAAACGGAAGCTAGCAATCAGCCCCAGCATTTT
CASRETEASNQPQHF
>.|TRBJ2-7|TRBV9|.
TGTGCCAGCAGCGTAGAAGGCTACGAGCAGTACTTC
CASSVEGYEQYF
>.|TRBJ2-5|TRBV9|.
TGTGCCAGCAGCGTAGGGCCGATATCGGGAGATGAGACCCAGTACTTC
CASSVGPISGDETQYF
>.|TRBJ1-3|TRBV7-9|.
TGTGCCAGCAGCTTGGAACTAAACACCATATATTTT
CASSLELNTIYF
>.|TRBJ2-3|TRBV13|TRBD2
TGTGCCAGCAGCTTCCGACTAGCGGGAGCGGGAGATACGCAGTATTTT
CASSFRLAGAGDTQYF
>.|TRBJ2-7|TRBV19|TRBD1
TGTGCCAGTAGTATAGTGACAGGGTCCCCCTACGAGCAGTACTTC
CASSIVTGSPYEQYF
>.|TRBJ1-1|TRBV29-1|.
TGCAGCGCTCCAGGGGACACTGAAGCTTTCTTT
CSAPGDTEAFF
>.|TRBJ2-7|TRBV5-6|TRBD1
TGTGCCAGCAGCTTGACGGGAACAGGGGGATCCTACGAGCAGTACTTC
CASSLTGTGGSYEQYF
>.|TRBJ2-7|TRBV5-8|.
TGTGCCAGCACCTTACAGGGTACGTCCTACGAGCAGTACTTC
CASTLQGTSYEQYF
>.|TRBJ2-1|TRBV7-2|.
TGTGCCAGCAGCTTATCCCTTTACTTAGCGCCGAGCTCCTACAATGAGCAGTTCTTC
CASSLSLYLAPSSYNEQFF
>few|TRBJ2-7|TRBV6-6|TRBD2
TGTGCCAGCAGCTGGACTAGCGGGAGCTCCTACGAGCAGTACTTC
CASSWTSGSSYEQYF
>.|TRBJ2-1|TRBV6-6|TRBD2
TGTGCCAGCAGTTACCCTACTAGCGGGATTAGGAATGAGCAGTTCTTC
CASSYPTSGIRNEQFF
>once|TRBJ2-7|TRBV14|TRBD1
TGTGCCAGCAGCCTCGTCGGGACAGGCTACGAGCAGTACTTC
CASSLVGTGYEQYF
>.|TRBJ2-3|TRBV7-2|TRBD2
TGTGCCAGCAGCTTAGATCTAGCGGGAGGTAGGGATACGCAGTATTTT
CASSLDLAGGRDTQYF
>.|TRBJ2-7|TRBV19|TRBD2
TGTGCCAGTAGTATATTTGCGGGAGTCTACGAGCAGTACTTC
CASSIFAGVYEQYF
>once|TRBJ2-7|TRBV5-8|.
TGTGCCACCCTTCGAGGAGTGGGACCTCTCTCCTACGAGCAGTACTTC
CATLRGVGPLSYEQYF
>.|TRBJ2-1|TRBV19|.
TGTGCCAGTAGTATAGCCCGGGCGCCTCCTTACAATGAGCAGTTCTTC
CASSIARAPPYNEQFF
>.|TRBJ2-3|TRBV7-9|TRBD2
TGTGCCAGCAGCTTAGCGGGAGCGGGAGAGGGGAGCACAGATACGCAGTATTTT
CASSLAGAGEGSTDTQYF
>.|TRBJ2-7|TRBV6-5|TRBD1
TGTGCCAGCAGTTACTCAGGGGGCACCTACGAGCAGTACTTC
CASSYSGGTYEQYF
>.|TRBJ2-7|TRBV20-1|.
TGCAGTGCTCTACGTTCCTACGAGCAGTACTTC
CSALRSYEQYF
>.|TRBJ2-1|TRBV5-1|TRBD2
TGCGCCAGCAGCTGGCGATATGCTAGCGGGAGAGGTCTGAATGAGCAGTTCTTC
CASSWRYASGRGLNEQFF
>.|TRBJ2-7|TRBV7-2|.
TGTGCCAGCAGCAAACAGGAGTACGAGCAGTACTTC
CASSKQEYEQYF
>.|TRBJ1-2|TRBV7-9|.
TGTGCCAGCAGCTTAGAGAGTTCCGGCTACACCTTC
CASSLESSGYTF
>.|TRBJ2-1|TRBV7-7|TRBD2
TGTGCTAGCAGCCCGGGACTAGCGGTCAATGAGCAGTTCTTC
CASSPGLAVNEQFF
>.|TRBJ1-2|TRBV30|.
TGTGCCTGGGGACAGAACTATGGCTACACCTTC
CAWGQNYGYTF
>few|TRBJ2-7|TRBV5-6|.
TGTGCCAGCAGCTTATTATTCTACGAGCAGTACTTC
CASSLLFYEQYF
>.|TRBJ2-7|TRBV7-6|.
TGTGCCAGCAGCCCACCCGGGCCCCACGAGCAGTACTTC
CASSPPGPHEQYF
>.|TRBJ2-7|TRBV5-6|TRBD1
TGTGCCAGCAGCGAGGACAGGTCTCCCTACGAGCAGTACTTC
CASSEDRSPYEQYF
>.|TRBJ1-4|TRBV7-9|.
TGTGCCAGCAGCTTAGCCGGGAATGGTGAAAAACTGTTTTTT
CASSLAGNGEKLFF
>.|TRBJ2-3|TRBV14|.
TGTGCCAGCAGCAGACCCATAGATACGCAGTATTTT
CASSRPIDTQYF
>.|TRBJ1-2|TRBV7-2|.
TGTGCCAGCAGCTTGGGCCGGGACACTTCCTATGGCTACACCTTC
CASSLGRDTSYGYTF
>.|TRBJ2-7|TRBV29-1|TRBD1
TGCAGCGTTCGGGACAGGGACTACGAGCAGTACTTC
CSVRDRDYEQYF
>.|TRBJ2-5|TRBV14|.
TGTGCCAGCAGCCAAGTCCTCTCGCTGGAGACCCAGTACTTC
CASSQVLSLETQYF
>.|TRBJ2-3|TRBV7-9|.
TGTGCCAGCAGCTTAGACCTCACAGATACGCAGTATTTT
CASSLDLTDTQYF
>once|TRBJ1-2|TRBV4-2|TRBD1
TGTGCCAGCAGCCAGGACGGACAGGGTGGGGCACTATATGGCTACACCTTC
CASSQDGQGGALYGYTF
>.|TRBJ2-2|TRBV27|.
TGTGCCAGCAGTTATACGTTTCCCACCGGGGAGCTGTTTTTT
CASSYTFPTGELFF
>.|TRBJ1-4|TRBV4-3|TRBD1
TGCGCCAGCAGCCAAAACAGGGGGACTAATGAAAAACTGTTTTTT
CASSQNRGTNEKLFF
>.|TRBJ1-3|TRBV5-6|.
TGTGCCAGCAGCCACAGCCTTGGGGGGTTAGGAAACACCATATATTTT
CASSHSLGGLGNTIYF
>once|TRBJ2-7|TRBV7-3|.
TGTGCCAGCAGCTGGGACCTCTCCTACGAGCAGTACTTC
CASSWDLSYEQYF
>.|TRBJ2-1|TRBV14|.
TGTGCCAGCAGCCAAGTAGGTGAGCAGTTCTTC
CASSQVGEQFF
>.|TRBJ2-7|TRBV27|.
TGTGCCAGCAGTTTGCCCGGGAACGAGCAGTACTTC
CASSLPGNEQYF
>.|TRBJ1-2|TRBV7-2|.
TGTGCCAGCAGCATAGGGGGGATTGACTATGGCTACACCTTC
CASSIGGIDYGYTF
>.|TRBJ2-7|TRBV28|TRBD2
TGTGCCAGCAGCCCCGGGGGACTAGCGGGGGGCGAGCAGTACTTC
CASSPGGLAGGEQYF
>.|TRBJ1-2|TRBV2|.
TGTGCCAGCAGTGAACGGTGGGATGGCTACACCTTC
CASSERWDGYTF
>once|TRBJ2-7|TRBV7-9|.
TGTGCCAGCAGCTTAATCCAGAGGTCCTACGAGCAGTACTTC
CASSLIQRSYEQYF